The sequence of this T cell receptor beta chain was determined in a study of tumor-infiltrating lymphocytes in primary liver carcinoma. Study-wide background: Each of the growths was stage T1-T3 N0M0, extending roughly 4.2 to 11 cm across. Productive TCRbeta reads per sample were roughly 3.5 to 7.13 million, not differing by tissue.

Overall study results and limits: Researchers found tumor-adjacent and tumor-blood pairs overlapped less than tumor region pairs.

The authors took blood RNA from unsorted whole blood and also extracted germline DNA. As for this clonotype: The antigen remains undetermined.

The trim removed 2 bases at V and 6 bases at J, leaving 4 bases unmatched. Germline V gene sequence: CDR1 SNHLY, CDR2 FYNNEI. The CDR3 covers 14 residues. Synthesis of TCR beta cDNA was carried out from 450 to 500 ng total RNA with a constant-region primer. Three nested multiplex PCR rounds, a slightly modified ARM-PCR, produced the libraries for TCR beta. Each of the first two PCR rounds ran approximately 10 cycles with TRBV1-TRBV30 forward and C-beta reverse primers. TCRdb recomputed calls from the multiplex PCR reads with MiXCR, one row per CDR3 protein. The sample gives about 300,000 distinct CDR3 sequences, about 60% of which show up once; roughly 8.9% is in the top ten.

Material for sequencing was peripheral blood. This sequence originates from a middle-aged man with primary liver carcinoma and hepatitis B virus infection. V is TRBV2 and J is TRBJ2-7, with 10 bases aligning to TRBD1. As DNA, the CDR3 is TGTGCCAGCAGTGAACTTAGACAGGGGGCCGAGCAGTACTTC. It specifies CASSELRQGAEQYF.